A selection of T cell receptor beta chains follows, all from one sample in a study of OX40 agonist ivuxolimab in advanced cancers. The repertoire was sequenced with immunoSEQ multiplex PCR; TCRdb's copy has only in-frame clones and lacks some. Here the sample spans around 68,000 clones, 80% to 90% being singletons. The material sequenced was CD4+ or CD8+ T cells sorted from blood, taken in a trial of the OX40 agonist ivuxolimab. The receptors derive from an adult with an advanced solid tumor such as melanoma, head and neck, liver or kidney cancer. The CDR3 runs from the conserved cysteine through the conserved F or W. D genes are given only for firm matches. Expanded clones get a size class; other rows say once, few or many, or leave the size out.

>TRBV5-1|-|-|TRBJ2-3
CASSLDGTFTDTQYF
TGCGCCAGCAGCTTGGACGGGACGTTCACAGATACGCAGTATTTT
>TRBV19|-|few|TRBJ2-2
CASNSAGTGELFF
TGTGCCAGTAATTCGGCTGGCACCGGGGAGCTGTTTTTT
>TRBV6-5|TRBD1|-|TRBJ2-2
CASREQGAGELFF
TGTGCCAGCAGAGAACAGGGGGCCGGGGAGCTGTTTTTT
>TRBV5-8|TRBD1|once|TRBJ2-4
CASSLFQGAAKNIQYF
TGTGCCAGCAGCTTGTTTCAGGGGGCGGCCAAAAACATTCAGTACTTC
>TRBV6-5|-|-|TRBJ2-1
CASNNGPRQFF
TGTGCCAGCAATAACGGCCCCCGGCAGTTCTTC
>TRBV28|-|-|TRBJ2-1
CASSLGGFYNEQFF
TGTGCCAGCAGTTTGGGGGGTTTCTACAATGAGCAGTTCTTC
>TRBV9|TRBD2|-|TRBJ2-1
CASSVATSGSSGYNEQFF
TGTGCCAGCAGCGTCGCGACTAGCGGGAGTTCCGGCTACAATGAGCAGTTCTTC
>TRBV27|-|-|TRBJ2-4
CASSLRSPKNIQYF
TGTGCCAGCAGTTTGCGCTCGCCCAAAAACATTCAGTACTTC
>TRBV25-1|-|once|TRBJ1-1
CASSGDEPEAFF
TGTGCCAGCAGTGGAGACGAGCCTGAAGCTTTCTTT
>TRBV5-1|-|-|TRBJ1-1
CASSFGISGGEAFF
TGCGCCAGCAGCTTCGGTATATCAGGTGGTGAAGCTTTCTTT
>TRBV5-4|-|-|TRBJ1-1
CASSLVNTEAFF
TGTGCCAGCAGCTTGGTAAACACTGAAGCTTTCTTT
>TRBV5-1|-|-|TRBJ2-1
CASSLEAGSYNEQFF
TGCGCCAGCAGCTTGGAAGCGGGCTCCTACAATGAGCAGTTCTTC
>TRBV2|TRBD1|-|TRBJ2-7
CASRGTGGSEQYF
TGTGCCAGCAGGGGGACAGGGGGCAGCGAGCAGTACTTC
>TRBV29-1|-|-|TRBJ2-7
CSVDLGGSYEQYF
TGCAGCGTTGATTTGGGAGGCTCCTACGAGCAGTACTTC
>TRBV1|-|-|TRBJ2-7
CTSSPPGRGGNNEQYF
TGCACCAGCAGCCCCCCCGGTCGGGGAGGAAATAACGAGCAGTACTTC
>TRBV19|-|-|TRBJ2-5
CASSIDYASQETQYF
TGTGCCAGTAGTATAGATTACGCAAGTCAAGAGACCCAGTACTTC
>TRBV11-3|-|-|TRBJ2-7
CASSLDRAEQYF
TGTGCCAGCAGCTTGGATAGGGCCGAGCAGTACTTC
>TRBV7-9|TRBD2|-|TRBJ2-3
CASNRPEAGGDTQYF
TGTGCCAGCAACCGCCCGGAAGCGGGAGGAGATACGCAGTATTTT
>TRBV29-1|-|-|TRBJ2-3
CSVLRADTQYF
TGCAGCGTTTTGAGAGCAGATACGCAGTATTTT
>TRBV5-4|TRBD1|-|TRBJ2-2
CASSGDRGFAGELFF
TGTGCCAGCAGCGGAGACAGGGGTTTTGCCGGGGAGCTGTTTTTT
>TRBV4-1|TRBD2|once|TRBJ2-7
CASRLGTSPSYEQYF
TGCGCCAGCAGACTAGGGACTAGCCCTTCCTACGAGCAGTACTTC
>TRBV5-4|TRBD1|-|TRBJ2-1
CASSRTGDYNEQFF
TGTGCCAGCAGCCGGACAGGGGATTACAATGAGCAGTTCTTC
>TRBV6-1|-|-|TRBJ2-1
CASGRTGEGNEQFF
TGTGCCAGCGGTAGAACAGGGGAGGGCAATGAGCAGTTCTTC
>TRBV25-1|-|-|TRBJ1-2
CASSPGYGYTF
TGTGCCAGCAGTCCAGGATATGGCTACACCTTC
>TRBV4-2|-|-|TRBJ1-1
CASSQDAGNTEAFF
TGTGCCAGCAGCCAAGATGCCGGGAACACTGAAGCTTTCTTT
>TRBV5-1|TRBD2|once|TRBJ2-1
CASSPPGLAGVGNEQFF
TGCGCCAGCAGCCCCCCCGGACTAGCGGGAGTGGGGAATGAGCAGTTCTTC
>TRBV7-6|-|few|TRBJ1-1
CASSLGQNTEAFF
TGTGCCAGCAGCCTAGGACAGAACACTGAAGCTTTCTTT
>TRBV18|TRBD1|-|TRBJ2-5
CASSPQGALSAYQETQYF
TGTGCCAGCTCACCACAGGGGGCGCTGAGCGCGTACCAAGAGACCCAGTACTTC
>TRBV6-1|-|-|TRBJ1-4
CASSDLSQGTNEKLFF
TGTGCCAGCAGTGACCTATCACAGGGAACTAATGAAAAACTGTTTTTT
>TRBV11-3|-|-|TRBJ2-1
CASSLVGGGGNEQFF
TGTGCCAGCAGCTTAGTAGGGGGAGGCGGCAATGAGCAGTTCTTC
>TRBV5-1|-|few|TRBJ2-2
CASRPAGHGELFF
TGCGCCAGCAGACCCGCGGGTCACGGGGAGCTGTTTTTT
>TRBV19|TRBD2|-|TRBJ2-5
CASSIQVAGGRETQYF
TGTGCCAGTAGTATTCAAGTAGCGGGAGGGAGGGAGACCCAGTACTTC
>TRBV7-7|TRBD2|-|TRBJ2-3
CASSRSGASTDTQYF
TGTGCTAGCAGCCGTAGCGGGGCTAGCACAGATACGCAGTATTTT
>TRBV7-9|-|-|TRBJ2-3
CASSLATLRGDTQYF
TGTGCCAGCAGCTTGGCTACCCTCCGAGGGGATACGCAGTATTTT
>TRBV2|-|-|TRBJ1-1
CASSGAGTEAFF
TGTGCCAGCAGTGGGGCGGGGACTGAAGCTTTCTTT
>TRBV28|-|-|TRBJ2-1
CASSLGEQRGNEQFF
TGTGCCAGCAGTTTAGGGGAGCAAAGGGGCAATGAGCAGTTCTTC
>TRBV2|TRBD1|-|TRBJ1-5
CARGTGWDQPQHF
TGTGCCAGAGGGACAGGGTGGGATCAGCCCCAGCATTTT
>TRBV5-1|TRBD2|-|TRBJ2-1
CASSQGLAVGNEQFF
TGCGCCAGCAGCCAGGGACTAGCCGTAGGCAATGAGCAGTTCTTC
>TRBV5-5|-|-|TRBJ1-3
CASTRGDNSGNTIYF
TGTGCCAGCACGCGCGGGGACAACTCTGGAAACACCATATATTTT
>TRBV4-1|-|few|TRBJ1-5
CASSQDGQGRQPQHF
TGCGCCAGCAGCCAAGATGGGCAGGGCCGGCAGCCCCAGCATTTT
>TRBV5-4|-|-|TRBJ2-3
CASSQNRGTDTQYF
TGTGCCAGCAGCCAGAACAGGGGCACAGATACGCAGTATTTT
>TRBV4-1|TRBD2|-|TRBJ2-1
CASSGALLAGGNNEQFF
TGCGCCAGCAGTGGAGCTCTCTTAGCGGGTGGTAACAATGAGCAGTTCTTC
>TRBV5-1|TRBD2|-|TRBJ2-3
CASSERENTQYF
TGCGCCAGCAGCGAGCGGGAGAATACGCAGTATTTT
>TRBV29-1|TRBD1|-|TRBJ2-1
CSVEDRTGGAHNEQFF
TGCAGCGTTGAAGATCGGACAGGGGGCGCCCACAATGAGCAGTTCTTC
>TRBV10-3|-|-|TRBJ2-3
CAIRAGITTDTQYF
TGTGCCATCAGAGCCGGGATTACCACAGATACGCAGTATTTT
>TRBV18|-|-|TRBJ2-4
CASSPTGGADKNIQYF
TGTGCCAGCTCACCAACGGGGGGCGCGGACAAAAACATTCAGTACTTC
>TRBV9|TRBD2|-|TRBJ2-3
CASSVGGLAGDTQYF
TGTGCCAGCAGCGTAGGGGGACTAGCGGGAGATACGCAGTATTTT
>TRBV19|TRBD2|once|TRBJ2-7
CASSTVLAGGTYEQYF
TGTGCCAGTAGTACCGTACTAGCGGGAGGGACCTACGAGCAGTACTTC
>TRBV7-9|TRBD1|-|TRBJ2-5
CASSRTGGRETQYF
TGTGCCAGCAGCCGGACAGGGGGTCGGGAGACCCAGTACTTC
>TRBV9|-|-|TRBJ2-1
CASSASRYNEQFF
TGTGCCAGCAGCGCCAGCCGATACAATGAGCAGTTCTTC
>TRBV5-5|-|-|TRBJ1-2
CASSPRAAVIDYGYTF
TGTGCCAGCAGCCCGAGGGCAGCGGTGATAGACTATGGCTACACCTTC
>TRBV18|TRBD2|-|TRBJ2-3
CASSPPSRASGRADTQYF
TGTGCCAGCTCACCACCGTCGAGGGCTAGCGGGAGGGCAGATACGCAGTATTTT
>TRBV30|-|-|TRBJ1-1
CAWSRAAKTEAFF
TGTGCCTGGAGTCGGGCGGCGAAGACTGAAGCTTTCTTT
>TRBV7-3|-|-|TRBJ2-7
CASSKATYEQYF
TGTGCCAGCAGTAAAGCGACCTACGAGCAGTACTTC